Reported below is one TCR beta chain. Its matching antigen is unknown. This specimen comes from a study of cytomegalovirus exposure and HLA in healthy donors. Study-wide context: In a previous analysis, some 110 million unique TCR beta sequences were found from 170 million or so T cells.

With 60 Vbeta and 13 Jbeta primers, the PCR was carried out. Original processing notes: Later analysis identified roughly 82 million unique TCR beta chains, 9 million to 12 million shared. TCRdb's table, derived via immunoSEQ multiplex PCR, lists solely in-frame clones and lacks some. V, J and clone size reflect that table, while D and trimming were determined from the DNA. The sample yields about 120,000 clones, roughly three fifths seen once. General observations from the study: In vitro testing confirmed a few CMV-associated chains as specific for CMV antigens.

The V end lost 4 bases, the J end lost 8 bases, and 11 bases lay between the germline ends. CDR3 length: 12 amino acids. CDR1 SNHLY and CDR2 FYNNEI come from the germline V gene. Sequencing was carried out using PBMCs. This TCR was recovered from a woman in her forties in good health and CMV-seropositive. This rearrangement joins TRBV2 to TRBJ1-1; D call uncertain. The CDR3 protein is CASSVSGMEAFF. For the CDR3, the DNA is TGTGCCAGCAGTGTTTCCGGGATGGAAGCTTTCTTT.